This is a list of T cell receptor beta chains from one sample in a study of TIL therapy for anti-PD-1-resistant metastatic lung cancer. Libraries were prepared by immunoSEQ multiplex PCR; TCRdb keeps only in-frame clonotypes and omits some of them. Counted here are 35,000 to 55,000 clones, 79% occurring once; the ten biggest clones make up roughly 16%. This specimen was blood, taken at baseline. The receptors here all came from a man between 65 and 85 years old with non-small cell lung cancer. Each CDR3 is given without its conserved first and last residue.

>TRBV6-5|TRBJ2-1
ASTSPGRNYNEQF
>TRBV10-3|TRBJ2-2
AISEALQGVGTGELF
>TRBV27|TRBJ2-7
ASRRTTDASYEQY
>TRBV7-2|TRBJ2-7
ASSFQVSYEQY
>TRBV6-5|TRBJ1-2
ASSQNPSQSVDYT
>TRBV6-5|TRBJ2-7
ASSPRTGYTYEQY
>TRBV7-2|TRBJ2-7
ASSLGVGDRYEQY
>TRBV7-2|TRBJ1-5
ASSLVAGVDQPQH
>TRBV2|TRBJ2-2
ASSDSLAPGELF
>TRBV21-1|TRBJ2-7
ASSPYRGGVYEQY
>TRBV7-8|TRBJ1-3
ASSLEYSGNTIY
>TRBV6-1|TRBJ2-7
ASQAGGNPSYEQY
>TRBV2|TRBJ2-1
ASRRDRGAANEQF
>TRBV18|TRBJ2-6
ASSPGGGRASGANVLT
>TRBV7-9|TRBJ1-3
ASSSLGAGNTIY
>TRBV4-2|TRBJ2-3
ASSRAAGTSGTDTQY
>TRBV6-5|TRBJ1-2
ASSYFAGQGDYGYT
>TRBV6-5|TRBJ2-2
ASSYQARRIGELF
>TRBV6-5|TRBJ1-5
ASSPGQIRPQH
>TRBV11-2|TRBJ2-5
ASSLFRERQETQY
>TRBV5-1|TRBJ2-7
ASSYWTGGSYEQY
>TRBV7-9|TRBJ2-1
ASSSASYNEQF
>TRBV27|TRBJ1-2
ASSWDRNYGYT
>TRBV5-1|TRBJ2-3
ASSLGGGRSTDTQY
>TRBV7-3|TRBJ2-6
ASSPTGRTVSGANVLT
>TRBV5-4|TRBJ2-2
ASSLRQGRTGELF
>TRBV18|TRBJ2-1
ASSRPGLAGRFYNEQF
>TRBV5-1|TRBJ1-4
ASSPRTGGVSEKLF
>TRBV2|TRBJ1-5
ASKPGSNQPQH
>TRBV5-6|TRBJ1-3
ASSQQGRGNTIY
>TRBV18|TRBJ1-4
ASSPEGLNEKLF
>TRBV7-9|TRBJ1-5
ASSLWGSDQPQH
>TRBV28|TRBJ1-1
ASQGQGASEAF
>TRBV7-9|TRBJ1-1
ASSLGRTYTEAF
>TRBV6-6|TRBJ1-1
ASTLGRKNTEAF
>TRBV6-6|TRBJ2-1
ASSYRGLVSYNEQF
>TRBV29-1|TRBJ2-3
SVETGGKGTDTQY
>TRBV11-2|TRBJ2-7
ASSYGQSYEQY
>TRBV9|TRBJ2-3
ASSVERLDTQY
>TRBV4-1|TRBJ1-3
ASSQDGGRSSGNTIY
>TRBV27|TRBJ1-5
ASSYGKSNQPQH
>TRBV4-1|TRBJ2-7
ASSQDGAGTGEQY
>TRBV25-1|TRBJ2-1
ASSPGNSEQF
>TRBV9|TRBJ1-2
ASSVDFTSGYT
>TRBV4-2|TRBJ2-7
ASSLGGATYEQY
>TRBV6-5|TRBJ2-2
ASSYSGVELF
>TRBV11-2|TRBJ2-3
ASSPPPPLAVSTDTQY
>TRBV29-1|TRBJ1-1
SVGQGKGTEAF
>TRBV27|TRBJ2-1
ASSSLGDSRNEQF
>TRBV6-1|TRBJ1-2
ASSEGGYT
>TRBV6-1|TRBJ2-3
ASSSGSSVDTQY
>TRBV14|TRBJ1-5
ASSPANSNQPQH
>TRBV7-7|TRBJ2-2
ASSLSRSGELF
>TRBV29-1|TRBJ1-2
SVGGGLGAANYGYT